A selection of T cell receptor beta chains follows, all from one sample in a study of immune evolution from preneoplasia to lung adenocarcinoma. Assay used: immunoSEQ multiplex PCR; TCRdb lists only in-frame clones, some missing. The table records around 2,500 clones, 70% to 85% of them present only once. Material for sequencing was FFPE adjacent normal lung tissue. The receptors come from a person of 80 years or more with lung adenocarcinoma. Each CDR3 is given without its conserved first and last residue.

TRBJ2-1 | TRBV11-2 | ASSFSRGANEQF
TRBJ1-1 | TRBV11-3 | ASSPGRGNTEAF
TRBJ2-4 | TRBV21-1 | ASSKELRGGRGKSHRGKNIQY
TRBJ2-7 | TRBV30 | AWDRGQDYEQY
TRBJ1-4 | TRBV7-9 | ASSLAQDPDEKLF
TRBJ1-4 | TRBV27 | ASRTGPRTNEKLF
TRBJ2-7 | TRBV11-1 | ASSRRGFLYEQY
TRBJ2-3 | TRBV5-1 | ASSSEFTDTQY
TRBJ2-7 | TRBV5-6 | ASSLAMAGWTYEQY
TRBJ1-3 | TRBV6-1 | ASSEEPTGGSGNTIY
TRBJ2-5 | TRBV30 | AWSVKETQY
TRBJ2-7 | TRBV6-1 | AIGTADEQY
TRBJ1-2 | TRBV19 | ASSLRDRSGYT
TRBJ1-2 | TRBV19 | ASSTPTGNYGYT
TRBJ2-1 | TRBV7-3 | ASSFGGGGLF
TRBJ1-1 | TRBV30 | ALTQGNTEAF
TRBJ1-1 | TRBV2 | ASRPRVNTEAF
TRBJ1-5 | TRBV15 | ATSGNRPVNAQPQH
TRBJ1-5 | TRBV11-2 | ASSPNRTGSNQPQH
TRBJ2-3 | TRBV5-1 | ASSLERTDTQY
TRBJ2-1 | TRBV29-1 | SVVPLNEQF
TRBJ2-5 | TRBV11-2 | ASSLDLGAQETQY
TRBJ2-2 | TRBV4-1 | ASSQPTGGTGELF
TRBJ2-7 | TRBV2 | ASSGSSGSDEQY
TRBJ2-7 | TRBV5-8 | ASSLDKYEQY
TRBJ2-1 | TRBV7-2 | ASSSIPDPTNEQF
TRBJ1-1 | TRBV19 | ASSIDTVNTEAF
TRBJ2-2 | TRBV7-9 | ASSLGPGRSGGAGELF
TRBJ1-2 | TRBV5-1 | ASSLETGLRGYT
TRBJ2-1 | TRBV6-5 | ASSYSWTSGGGEQF
TRBJ1-1 | TRBV6-1 | ASRQGAPEAF
TRBJ1-5 | TRBV7-2 | ASTPVGERNQPQH
TRBJ2-2 | TRBV6-1 | ASSEATAFGAGELF
TRBJ2-7 | TRBV28 | ASLGGRREQY
TRBJ2-1 | TRBV6-6 | ASSLERGNSYNEQF
TRBJ2-6 | TRBV4-3 | ASSLHRGPGANVLT
TRBJ1-2 | TRBV7-9 | ASMSGTNYGYT
TRBJ1-4 | TRBV6-5 | ASSYRGTDEKLF
TRBJ1-1 | TRBV2 | ASSRTSDEAF
TRBJ1-2 | TRBV28 | ASSKPPGGATWRGYT
TRBJ2-2 | TRBV29-1 | SVEVGRANTGELF
TRBJ2-1 | TRBV18 | ASSPGTANEQF
TRBJ2-1 | TRBV9 | ASSGGGTRINEQF
TRBJ1-2 | TRBV4-2 | ASSPSRTRQGYGYT
TRBJ2-1 | TRBV5-5 | ASSTLQGSYNEQF
TRBJ2-5 | TRBV11-2 | ASSPLRGTVGRETQY
TRBJ2-7 | TRBV6-5 | ASSYQLTKSSYEQY
TRBJ1-1 | TRBV4-2 | ASSQDFLGQGNTEAF
TRBJ2-5 | TRBV7-2 | ASSFQGTETQY
TRBJ1-2 | TRBV5-1 | ASSDPGQSYGYT
TRBJ2-1 | TRBV5-1 | ASSPGTSGSSSYNEQF
TRBJ2-1 | TRBV7-3 | ASSLTLAGRGEQF
TRBJ1-1 | TRBV29-1 | SVAQKQNTEAF
TRBJ2-3 | TRBV30 | AWSKDGGASTDTQY
TRBJ1-6 | TRBV5-1 | ASSSVARGYNSPLH